The clone carrying this T cell receptor beta chain was counted ten times or more. The CDR3 contains 14 residues. The germline V and J ends were trimmed by 4 bases and 4 bases, with 16 bases remaining between them. Germline assignment: CDR1 DFQATT and CDR2 SNEGSKA (reference sequence). For TCR beta, libraries came from iRepertoire HTBI primers and Arm-PCR of CDR3 regions. TCRdb re-called the multiplex PCR reads with MiXCR, one entry per CDR3 protein. The sample includes over 200,000 distinct CDR3 sequences, approximately 20% of them seen just once. Indicated time point: newly diagnosed GD, antithyroid drugs for less than 3 months. From PBMCs, RNA was extracted and then used to make the TCR library. The sample belongs to a study of regulatory T cells in long-lasting Graves disease. This sample was shared with a second study, whose subject was T cells in Graves' hyperthyroidism and ophthalmopathy.

This chain uses TRBV20-1 with TRBJ1-1; maybe TRBD1 (5 bases). This receptor was identified in a woman aged 25 to 39 with Graves disease. The sample here was peripheral blood mononuclear cells (PBMCs), taken at new diagnosis, from a patient treated with antithyroid drugs. This CDR3 reads CSATVRGDGTEAFF. For the CDR3, the DNA is TGCAGTGCTACGGTGAGGGGAGACGGCACTGAAGCTTTCTTT.